A selection of T cell receptor beta chains follows, all from one sample in a study of T-cell memory formation after mild COVID-19. MiXCR, applied by TCRdb to the 5' RACE reads, yields one record per CDR3 protein. Here the sample spans around 200,000 distinct CDR3 sequences, 18% being singletons. Sequences were obtained from PBMCs or a T cell subset sorted from them (not recorded which). Receptors were obtained from a man aged 18 to 29 who had mild COVID-19 (a few samples of this study predate the infection). Cell type and time point are not known. The CDR3 runs from the conserved cysteine through the conserved F or W. A D gene is named only where the DNA matches it firmly. Only part of the rows carry a size: once, few, many, or a class if the clone is expanded.

size,D,V,J,DNA,CDR3
.,.,TRBV5-5,TRBJ2-4,TGTGCCAGCAGCTTAGCACGGTCCAAAAACATTCAGTACTTC,CASSLARSKNIQYF
.,.,TRBV5-1,TRBJ1-5,TGCGCCAGCAGCTCCGGAGACAGCAATCAGCCCCAGCATTTT,CASSSGDSNQPQHF
.,.,TRBV10-3,TRBJ2-7,TGTGCGGGTGGAGAGGGCTACGAGCAGTACTTC,CAGGEGYEQYF
few,TRBD2,TRBV5-1,TRBJ2-1,TGCGCCAGCAGCGTTAGCGGGGGGGCCTACAATGAGCAGTTCTTC,CASSVSGGAYNEQFF
.,TRBD1,TRBV5-1,TRBJ2-5,TGCGCCAGCAGCGTAGGGACAGCGGACGAGACCCAGTACTTC,CASSVGTADETQYF
few,.,TRBV20-1,TRBJ2-5,TGCAGTGCTAGTCCGTTGGCTAGAGAGACCCAGTACTTC,CSASPLARETQYF
.,.,TRBV6-5,TRBJ1-3,TGTGCCAGCAGTTACCAGAGATGGGACACCATATATTTT,CASSYQRWDTIYF
few,TRBD1,TRBV9,TRBJ2-7,TGTGCCAGCAGCGTCGGACAGGAACCCTACGAGCAGTACTTC,CASSVGQEPYEQYF
few,.,TRBV19,TRBJ1-4,TGTGCCAGTAGTATTGGCGGACAGACAGGAAATGAAAAACTGTTTTTT,CASSIGGQTGNEKLFF
few,.,TRBV19,TRBJ2-5,TGTGCCAGTAGTATAGCCCGGACCGTCCAAGAGACCCAGTACTTC,CASSIARTVQETQYF
many,.,TRBV24-1,TRBJ2-3,TGTGCCACCAGTGACCCTGACCGCCCAGATACGCAGTATTTT,CATSDPDRPDTQYF
.,TRBD1,TRBV11-2,TRBJ2-7,TGTGCCAGCAGCTTGCGGCACGGACAGGGGGGCGCCTACGAGCAGTACTTC,CASSLRHGQGGAYEQYF
many,TRBD2,TRBV5-1,TRBJ2-3,TGCGCCAGCAGCCGGTCGGCTAGCGGGAGCACAGATACGCAGTATTTT,CASSRSASGSTDTQYF
many,.,TRBV11-2,TRBJ2-6,TGTGCCAGCAGCTCCCAGGGTAGCGGGGCCAACGTCCTGACTTTC,CASSSQGSGANVLTF
.,.,TRBV7-9,TRBJ1-4,TGTGCCAGCAGCTGGTTAGCAACTAATGAAAAACTGTTTTTT,CASSWLATNEKLFF
.,TRBD1,TRBV6-5,TRBJ1-1,TGTGCCAGCAGTCCTCTTGGACAGGGAGTTTTCTCCACTGAAGCTTTCTTT,CASSPLGQGVFSTEAFF
.,.,TRBV25-1,TRBJ2-1,TGTGCCAGCAGCCCTGGTGATACTAGCAAGGGGAATGAGCAGTTCTTC,CASSPGDTSKGNEQFF
few,TRBD1,TRBV6-5,TRBJ2-5,TGTGCCAGCACCAGGACAGGGTCCGGGGAGACCCAGTACTTC,CASTRTGSGETQYF
.,.,TRBV24-1,TRBJ2-6,TGTGCCACCCCCATCTCTGGGGCCAACGTCCTGACTTTC,CATPISGANVLTF
.,TRBD2,TRBV20-1,TRBJ2-3,TGCAGTGCTAGCGGGGGGGCCGGAGATACGCAGTATTTT,CSASGGAGDTQYF
.,.,TRBV5-5,TRBJ2-2,TGTGCCAGCAGCTTGGACAGGGGGGGCACCGGGGAGCTGTTTTTT,CASSLDRGGTGELFF
.,.,TRBV28,TRBJ1-1,TGTGCCAGCAGTTCGGCCCAGGGCGCTGAAGCTTTCTTT,CASSSAQGAEAFF
few,TRBD1,TRBV12-3/TRBV12-4,TRBJ2-3,TGTGCCAGCAGCAAGGACAGGGCGTCTTATACGCAGTATTTT,CASSKDRASYTQYF
.,TRBD1,TRBV20-1,TRBJ1-2,TGCAGTGCTAGAGATGAGACAGGGAGTGGCTACACCTTC,CSARDETGSGYTF
.,TRBD2,TRBV18,TRBJ2-7,TGTGCCAGCTCACCCGGACTAGCGGGGGGGGCCGAGCAGTACTTC,CASSPGLAGGAEQYF
.,.,TRBV12-3/TRBV12-4,TRBJ2-2,TGTGCCAGCAGTTTACCCCCAGGGGCCGGGGAGCTGTTTTTT,CASSLPPGAGELFF
.,TRBD1,TRBV7-8,TRBJ1-5,TGTGCCAGCAGCCGGGACAGGACAGGGACGAAACAGCCCCAGCATTTT,CASSRDRTGTKQPQHF
.,.,TRBV5-1,TRBJ2-1,TGCGCCAGCAGCCCTCAGGGGGGCAATGAGCAGTTCTTC,CASSPQGGNEQFF
.,.,TRBV20-1,TRBJ1-5,TGCAGTGCTCCCGGACCGGCGGGTCAGCCCCAGCATTTT,CSAPGPAGQPQHF
.,TRBD1,TRBV4-3,TRBJ1-6,TGCGCCAGCAGCTCTCGACAGGGGCTGGGGTCACCCCTCCACTTT,CASSSRQGLGSPLHF
few,TRBD1,TRBV6-5,TRBJ1-4,TGTGCCAGCAGTCTAAGTGGGGGACAGGGGACGGGAAAACTGTTTTTT,CASSLSGGQGTGKLFF
.,.,TRBV5-1,TRBJ1-2,TGCGCCAGCAGCCCCGCCGAGCTTAACTATGGCTACACCTTC,CASSPAELNYGYTF
.,.,TRBV12-3/TRBV12-4,TRBJ2-5,TGTGCCAGCAGCCCCTGGCACGAGACCCAGTACTTC,CASSPWHETQYF
.,TRBD1,TRBV20-1,TRBJ1-4,TGCAGTGCTAGAGTGGGCAGGGGGTATGAGGAGAATGAAAAACTGTTTTTT,CSARVGRGYEENEKLFF
.,.,TRBV7-9,TRBJ2-3,TGTGCCAGCAGCTTACCCCAGGGCACAGATACGCAGTATTTT,CASSLPQGTDTQYF
.,.,TRBV4-2,TRBJ1-1,TGTGCCAGCAGCCAAGCAGGACCCGACACTGAAGCTTTCTTT,CASSQAGPDTEAFF
.,.,TRBV20-1,TRBJ1-1,TGCAGTAACTTTCGGATCATGGGCACTGAAGCTTTCTTT,CSNFRIMGTEAFF
.,.,TRBV4-3,TRBJ1-2,TGCGCCAGCAGCCAAGCCGGGTCTGAAGGCTACACCTTC,CASSQAGSEGYTF
once,TRBD1,TRBV5-1,TRBJ1-2,TGCGCCAGCAGCTCCATCGGGACAGGGCGCAACTATGGCTACACCTTC,CASSSIGTGRNYGYTF
.,.,TRBV9,TRBJ1-3,TGTGCCAGCAGCGTAGAGGGACACTCTGGAAACACCATATATTTT,CASSVEGHSGNTIYF
few,TRBD1,TRBV6-1,TRBJ2-7,TGTGCCAGCAGCAAGGGACAGGGTGGTGTTAACGAGCAGTACTTC,CASSKGQGGVNEQYF
.,TRBD2,TRBV7-9,TRBJ2-2,TGTGCCAGCAGCCCCTCTAGCGGCCGCACCGGGGAGCTGTTTTTT,CASSPSSGRTGELFF
.,.,TRBV10-3,TRBJ1-3,TGTGCCATCAGTCAGGGCTCTGGAAACACCATATATTTT,CAISQGSGNTIYF
few,.,TRBV7-9,TRBJ1-2,TGTGCCAGCAGCTTACAAGGCACAAGCTATGGCTACACCTTC,CASSLQGTSYGYTF
.,.,TRBV7-2,TRBJ1-2,TGTGCCAGCTATAACAGAGAATATGGCTACACCTTC,CASYNREYGYTF